This T cell receptor (beta chain) stems from a study of T cell repertoires in cytomegalovirus infection. Turning to the study itself: Matching HLA type, along with CMV infection, was indicated by public TCR beta signatures.

Overall study results and limits: Dominating the ex vivo response were TCR beta clonotypes that were CMV-specific and HLA-C-restricted.

V shed 3 bases and J 8 bases; nucleotides not matched to a gene: 4. Per germline, CDR1 SGHAT and CDR2 FQNNGV. There are 13 residues in the CDR3. MiXCR, applied by TCRdb to the reads, yields one record per CDR3 protein. This sample has 560,000 or so distinct CDR3 sequences; 16% occur once, and the top ten carry about 24%. This clonotype was recorded many times. As yet, its antigen is unknown. This receptor was obtained from a human donor in good health (CMV status not recorded). Some clones in this sample may be carry-over from other donors' samples. This chain connects TRBV11-2 to TRBJ2-1; 7 bases are a match to TRBD2. Sequencing used CD8+ T cells from PBMCs. The CDR3 DNA follows: TGTGCCAGCAGCTTGGGGGGGTTCGATGAGCAGTTCTTC. Amino acids: CASSLGGFDEQFF.